The source of this T cell receptor beta chain is a study of blood T cell repertoires in COVID-19. Produced via immunoSEQ multiplex PCR; TCRdb's table is partial and in-frame only. The sample gives hundreds of thousands of clones, 85% to 90% of which show up once; about 4.5% is in the top ten. V was clipped by 2 bases and J by 8 bases, with 15 bases between them. The CDR3 runs 14 residues. Germline CDR1 and CDR2: MNHEY and SVGAGI. The chain recombines TRBV6-5 with TRBJ1-1; TRBD1 is a possible D gene (6 bases). The source material was peripheral blood. The origin of this receptor is a woman aged 25 to 39 with acute or convalescent COVID-19. The CDR3 nucleotides are TGTGCCAGCAGTTACGAAAGGACAGTACAAGAAGCTTTCTTT. Translating it yields CASSYERTVQEAFF.